One T cell receptor beta chain is described in this entry. Antigen unknown. Recipient PBMCs carried a CFSE label and met irradiated graft donor PBMCs for six to seven days before FACS sorting. Germline V gene data show CDR1 as SGHDN and CDR2 as FVKESK. This CDR3 has 13 residues. V was shortened by 3 bases and J by 2 bases, with 8 bases between the two germline ends. This sample stems from a study of Tregs in tolerant kidney transplant recipients. Study background: Related graft donors supplied nonmyeloablative bone marrow transplants, and mixed chimerism was transient.

TCRdb's copy holds only in-frame clones and misses some; the assay was immunoSEQ multiplex PCR. The sample comprises approximately 8,100 clones, nearly 35% of which are singletons, and approximately 6% rests with the top ten. The study's findings and limits: In tolerant patients, donor-specific Tregs outgrew total Tregs, suggesting antigen-driven expansion. Expanding Tregs on activated donor B cells appeared to best identify donor-specific TCRbeta clones. For some patients, primers changed over time, blocking nucleotide-level comparison.

Sequences were derived from CD8+ T cells from blood cultured with allogeneic cells, sampled before the transplant. The rearrangement joins TRBV14 to TRBJ2-7; a possible D gene is TRBD2 (6 bases). The source of this sequence is a human patient who received a combined kidney and bone marrow transplant. In DNA form, the CDR3 reads TGTGCCAGCAGCCAGAGGGAGGCCTACGAGCAGTACTTC. It yields the protein CASSQREAYEQYF.